The 19 T cell receptor beta chains below come from one sample, sequenced in a study of blood T cell repertoires in COVID-19. Using immunoSEQ multiplex PCR, the repertoire was profiled, and TCRdb retains in-frame clones only, with some absent. Counted here are approximately 100,000 clones, 75% to 90% occurring once; the ten biggest clones make up 15%. Sequencing was carried out using peripheral blood. The receptors shown here come from a man aged 45 to 65 with acute or convalescent COVID-19.

This sequence joins TRBV13 and TRBJ2-7, with D uncertain. CDR3 size: 14 residues. Trimming took 0 bases from V and 3 from J, leaving 9 bases between them. Germline V gives CDR1 PRHDT, CDR2 FYEKMQ (reference sequence). Written as DNA, the CDR3 is TGTGCCAGCAGCTTAGGCTATGTCAACTACGAGCAGTACTTC. Translation: CASSLGYVNYEQYF.

This chain connects TRBV28 to TRBJ1-2; 9 bases map to TRBD1. CDR1 is MDHEN, CDR2 SYDVKM, per germline. Trimming removed 6 bases from V and 8 bases from J; junction bases left unmatched: 7. CDR3 length: 13 residues. The CDR3 loop is CASRSTGGEGYTF. The CDR3 DNA reads as TGTGCCAGCAGATCCACAGGGGGCGAGGGCTACACCTTC.

The chain is built from TRBV3-1 (or the pseudogene TRBV3-2) and TRBJ2-1; TRBD1 matches 8 bases. This CDR3 contains 15 residues. The germline V gene has CDR1 LGHDT and CDR2 YNNKEL (reference sequence). The trim removed 1 base at V and 6 bases at J, leaving 5 bases unmatched. The CDR3 bases are TGTGCCAGCAGCCAAGTGACAGGGGTGAGCAATGAGCAGTTCTTC. The encoded protein is CASSQVTGVSNEQFF.

This sequence joins TRBV10-3 and TRBJ1-2, with 8 bases that match TRBD1. The CDR3 contains 14 residues. Looked up from germline, CDR1 is ENHRY and CDR2 is SYGVKD. V dropped 6 bases and J dropped 3; count of bases not matched to a gene: 6. CDR3 coding DNA: TGTGCCATCAGCGAAGGACAGGGATACTATGGCTACACCTTC. Protein sequence: CAISEGQGYYGYTF.

Here the CDR3 DNA reads TGTGCCAGCAGCCCCGACTATCCGGGGGAGACCCAGTACTTC. This translates into CASSPDYPGETQYF. This sequence joins TRBV7-7 and TRBJ2-5; possibly TRBD2 for D (5 bases). Germline values: CDR1 SSHAT, CDR2 FNYEAQ (reference sequence). V was clipped by 5 bases and J by 5 bases, with 15 bases between them. The CDR3 is 14 residues long.

The rearrangement uses TRBV5-1 and TRBJ2-1; TRBD1 aligns across 9 bases. The V gene's germline CDR1 is SGHRS and CDR2 YFSETQ. The ends lost 0 bases at V and 2 bases at J; junction bases unmatched: 9. The CDR3 extends over 18 amino acids. CDR3 in amino acids: CASSLGQGTGRPYNEQFF. As DNA, the CDR3 is TGCGCCAGCAGCTTGGGGCAAGGGACAGGGAGACCCTACAATGAGCAGTTCTTC.

This chain uses TRBV9 with TRBJ2-3; the match to TRBD1 covers 7 bases. V dropped 3 bases and J dropped 0; count of bases not matched to a gene: 7. The CDR3 is 16 amino acids. Germline V gene sequence: CDR1 SGDLS, CDR2 YYNGEE. Written as DNA, the CDR3 is TGTGCCAGCAGCGCAGTTGGACAGGCTAGCACAGATACGCAGTATTTT. This sequence encodes CASSAVGQASTDTQYF. The variable domain in full, completed from reference TRBV9 and TRBJ2-3, reads DSGVTQTPKHLITATGQRVTLRCSPRSGDLSVYWYQQSLDQGLQFLIQYYNGEERAKGNILERFSAQQFPDLHSELNLSSLELGDSALYFCASSAVGQASTDTQYFGPGTRLTVL.

This clone was detected only once. This chain links TRBV11-2 with TRBJ2-7; a possible D gene is TRBD1 (5 bases). Trimming stripped 6 bases from V and 3 bases from J, with 9 bases between. Germline CDR1 SGHAT, CDR2 FQNNGV. The CDR3 runs 12 residues. CDR3 protein: CASRPDSYEQYF. DNA of the CDR3: TGTGCCAGCAGACCAGACAGCTACGAGCAGTACTTC.

This clone was observed a handful of times. The CDR3 here is CASSLVSETQYF. As DNA, the CDR3 is TGTGCCAGCAGCTTAGTGTCGGAGACCCAGTACTTC. The gene calls are TRBV7-9 and TRBJ2-5, with D hard to call. The CDR3 totals 12 residues. V dropped 1 base and J dropped 5 bases, with 5 bases sitting between them. Per germline, CDR1 SEHNR and CDR2 FQNEAQ (reference sequence).

The chain joins TRBV7-2 to TRBJ2-3, with D maybe TRBD2 (6 bases). The length of the CDR3 is 15 residues. Trimming cost V 1 base and J 4 bases, with 12 bases left between them. Germline V CDR1 and CDR2: SGHTA, FQGNSA. CDR3 sequence: CASSLGRATADTQYF. CDR3 nucleotides: TGTGCCAGCAGCTTAGGGAGGGCCACCGCAGATACGCAGTATTTT.

This clone has just one count. J is TRBJ2-5 and V is TRBV24-1, with D maybe TRBD2 (5 bases). From germline, CDR1 is KGHDR and CDR2 SFDVKD. V was clipped by 5 bases and J by 4 bases, with 22 bases between them. This CDR3 region has 17 residues. The CDR3 loop reads CATSGWELGKVRETQYF. Here the CDR3 DNA reads TGTGCCACCAGTGGGTGGGAGTTAGGAAAGGTTCGAGAGACCCAGTACTTC.

The chain couples TRBV6-1 to TRBJ2-7, with 8 bases fitting TRBD1. This CDR3 is 13 amino acids long. Germline trimming cut 2 bases from V and 7 bases from J; bases unmatched to any gene: 4. Germline V CDR1 and CDR2: MNHNS, SASEGT. Written as DNA, the CDR3 is TGTGCCAGCAGTGAAAACAGGGGGAGGGAGCAGTACTTC. Translated: CASSENRGREQYF.

This clone occurred once. This chain joins TRBV5-4 and TRBJ1-6, with 7 bases lining up with TRBD1. CDR3 size: 14 residues. Per the germline V gene, CDR1 is SGHNT and CDR2 is YYREEE (reference sequence). J lost 6 bases, V lost 2 bases, and 2 bases had no gene match. The CDR3 protein is CASSFGTVNSPLHF. CDR3 bases: TGTGCCAGCAGCTTCGGGACAGTTAATTCACCCCTCCACTTT.

The rearrangement links TRBV25-1 to TRBJ2-1; TRBD2 agrees at 11 bases. The CDR3 is made up of 17 amino acids. Germline V lookup: CDR1 MGHDK, CDR2 SYGVNS. V was pared by 4 bases and J by 7 bases, with 12 bases of the junction left unmatched. This CDR3 is CASSARAGTSGGNEQFF. The CDR3, as DNA: TGTGCCAGCAGTGCCCGAGCCGGGACTAGCGGAGGGAATGAGCAGTTCTTC.

The chain couples TRBV9 to TRBJ2-7; D may be TRBD2 (7 bases). The CDR3 is made up of 15 amino acids. CDR1 is SGDLS and CDR2 is YYNGEE in the germline V gene. The V and J ends lost 0 bases and 5 bases respectively, with 15 bases between them. In DNA form, the CDR3 reads TGTGCCAGCAGCGTAGCGGGGAGGGGGAACGACGAGCAGTACTTC. Translation: CASSVAGRGNDEQYF.

The chain carries TRBV2 and TRBJ1-1; 11 positions agree with TRBD1. Germline trimming cut 6 bases from V and 10 bases from J; bases unmatched to any gene: 13. Per germline, CDR1 SNHLY and CDR2 FYNNEI. The CDR3 has 15 residues. This CDR3 is CASRPGTGGSMGAFF. Written as DNA, the CDR3 is TGTGCCAGCAGACCCGGGACAGGGGGTTCGATGGGAGCTTTCTTT.

The rearrangement links TRBV24-1 to TRBJ1-2; maybe TRBD1 (6 bases). There are 13 residues in the CDR3. Trimming took 1 base from V and 7 from J, leaving 9 bases between them. The germline CDR1 and CDR2 sequences are KGHDR and SFDVKD. This CDR3 reads CATSDFTGSGYTF. CDR3 sequence (DNA): TGTGCCACCAGTGATTTTACAGGGTCTGGCTACACCTTC.

V usage is TRBV29-1 and J usage is TRBJ2-1; a weak D match, TRBD2 (6 bases). V dropped 6 bases and J dropped 2 bases, with 14 bases sitting between them. The CDR3 runs 14 residues. Germline V gene sequence: CDR1 SQVTM, CDR2 ANQGSEA. CDR3 sequence: CSVDHTSTYNEQFF. CDR3 nucleotide sequence: TGCAGCGTGGACCATACTAGCACCTACAATGAGCAGTTCTTC.

The rearrangement links TRBV5-1 to TRBJ2-7; 10 bases line up with TRBD2. The CDR3 runs 15 residues. V lost 0 bases, J lost 5 bases, and 5 bases stayed unmatched. The germline V gene has CDR1 SGHRS and CDR2 YFSETQ. CDR3: CASSLGAAGGNEQYF. CDR3 sequence (DNA): TGCGCCAGCAGCTTGGGAGCAGCGGGAGGGAACGAGCAGTACTTC.